This TCR beta chain originates from a study of T cells in localized non-small cell lung cancer. Here immunoSEQ multiplex PCR was the method, and the copy in TCRdb shows in-frame clones only, minus some. This table holds approximately 15,000 clones, 85% to 90% found once. Turning to this clone: Antigen unknown.

Study-wide results and caveats: Sequencing was restricted to one tumor region; therefore, heterogeneity remains possible.

V lost 3 bases to trimming and J lost 4 bases; unmatched junction nucleotides: 8. In germline, CDR1 is LGHNA, CDR2 YSLEER. The CDR3 covers 16 residues. The clonotype was recovered from a woman aged 40-70 years with stage III lung adenocarcinoma. The sample was peripheral blood mononuclear cells, taken before any cancer treatment. The genes are TRBV4-3 and TRBJ2-1; 8 bases match TRBD2. The CDR3 reads CASSQRPGGPYNEQFF. The CDR3 nucleotides read TGCGCCAGCAGCCAGAGACCGGGGGGGCCTTACAATGAGCAGTTCTTC.